The entry below describes one T cell receptor (beta chain). Antigen unknown. Vbeta (60) and Jbeta (13) primers were used in the PCR. As processed by the authors: A follow-up analysis tallied approximately 85 million unique TCR beta chains, approximately 11 million shared. TCRdb's table, derived via immunoSEQ multiplex PCR, lists solely in-frame clones and lacks some. The DNA gave D and trimming, while V, J and clone size come from that table. The sample holds 120,000 or so clones, about four fifths seen once. From germline, CDR1 is SGHRS and CDR2 YFSETQ. V lost 1 base, J lost 5 bases, and 12 bases lay in between. The CDR3 has 14 amino acids. This specimen comes from a study of cytomegalovirus exposure and HLA in healthy donors. Study results and caveats: Serostatus for CMV was the only available immune exposure information.

The sequence derives from a man aged 18 to 29 in good health and CMV-seronegative. The chain couples TRBV5-1 to TRBJ1-1, with D uncertain. The specimen sequenced was PBMCs. CDR3: CASSLTGGGTEAFF. The DNA for the CDR3 is TGCGCCAGCAGCTTGACGGGAGGAGGGACTGAAGCTTTCTTT.